This T cell receptor (beta chain) was retrieved from a study of T cell responses to AZD1222 COVID-19 vaccine. General study points: CD4 TCRs covered the whole spike, strongest at regions 160-218 and 743-854.

Looked up from germline, CDR1 is PRHDT and CDR2 is FYEKMQ (reference sequence). After removal of 6 bases from V and 4 bases from J, the junction contained 13 bases not matched to a gene. The CDR3 has 17 residues. The protocol was immunoSEQ multiplex PCR, while the TCRdb copy is restricted to in-frame clones and leaves out a portion. Counted here are some 150,000 clones, approximately 90% occurring once; the ten biggest clones make up approximately 1.6%. A remark on this clone: Its antigen is not identified.

The V gene is TRBV13, the J gene TRBJ1-1; 11 bases fit TRBD1. This TCR derives from an adult in good health. Sequencing used peripheral blood, obtained on day 0 of AZD1222 vaccination. The CDR3 here is CASSPGSSGTGGTEAFF. CDR3 in DNA: TGTGCCAGCAGTCCGGGCAGTTCTGGGACAGGGGGCACTGAAGCTTTCTTT.